Below are 21 T cell receptor beta chains sequenced from a single sample in a study of cytomegalovirus exposure and HLA in healthy donors. Primers for the PCR totalled 60 Vbeta and 13 Jbeta. Method: immunoSEQ multiplex PCR; TCRdb's copy keeps in-frame clones and lacks some. The data hold approximately 150,000 clones, with around 79% observed a single time. The sample taken for sequencing was PBMCs. The source of these receptors is a man aged 35-49 years in good health and CMV-seronegative.

This clone was recorded once. The rearrangement uses TRBV9 and TRBJ2-5; the D gene is possibly TRBD2 (6 bases). The CDR3 has 16 amino acids. V was cut by 3 bases and J by 2 bases, with 17 bases left in between. Germline values: CDR1 SGDLS, CDR2 YYNGEE. The CDR3, as DNA: TGTGCCAGCAGCGGGGCTACTACCGGAGGGCAAGAGACCCAGTACTTC. It yields the protein CASSGATTGGQETQYF.

The rearrangement uses TRBV28 and TRBJ2-1; maybe TRBD2 (6 bases). Germline-derived CDR1 and CDR2 are MDHEN and SYDVKM. The CDR3 sequence is 15 residues long. V lost 6 bases to trimming and J lost 0 bases, with 12 bases between them. This chain's CDR3 is CASSSRRDSYNEQFF. The CDR3 coding sequence is TGTGCCAGCAGCTCCCGGAGGGACTCCTACAATGAGCAGTTCTTC.

The V and J genes are TRBV7-8 and TRBJ2-1, with 10 bases aligning to TRBD2. The CDR3 has 16 amino acids. Germline assignment: CDR1 SGHVS and CDR2 FQNEAQ. Losses at the gene ends were 5 bases for V and 7 bases for J; bases not matched to a gene: 11. The CDR3 DNA is TGTGCCAGCAGCACGGTGAGCGGGAGGGCCGCTAATGAGCAGTTCTTC. It translates to CASSTVSGRAANEQFF.

The chain carries TRBV18 and TRBJ2-1, with 8 positions matching TRBD2. V was clipped by 2 bases and J by 8 bases; unmatched bases: 8. This CDR3 comprises 15 residues. Germline lookup yields CDR1 KGHSH and CDR2 LQKENI. Here the CDR3 DNA reads TGTGCCAGCTCACCATCCCGGGAGGGCCGCGATGAGCAGTTCTTC. Protein product: CASSPSREGRDEQFF.

The chain uses TRBV15 and TRBJ2-5; D gene uncertain. The germline V and J ends were trimmed by 0 bases and 5 bases, with 13 bases remaining between them. The CDR3 totals 15 residues. The germline CDR1 and CDR2 sequences are LNHNV and YYDKDF (reference sequence). The chain's CDR3 is CATSRDVTAGETQYF. In DNA form, the CDR3 reads TGTGCCACCAGCAGAGATGTCACCGCCGGGGAGACCCAGTACTTC.

This clone was observed a few times. The gene calls are TRBV15 and TRBJ2-1; TRBD2 agrees at 9 bases. From germline, CDR1 is LNHNV and CDR2 YYDKDF (reference sequence). V shed 5 bases, J shed 2 bases, and the junction held 7 bases outside the gene matches. The CDR3 spans 16 residues. The CDR3 nucleotides are TGTGCCACCAGCCCTACCGGCGGGAGGGCCTACAATGAGCAGTTCTTC. It translates to CATSPTGGRAYNEQFF.

In its sample, this clone was seen a few times. V usage is TRBV14 and J usage is TRBJ1-1; D call uncertain. The CDR3 runs 13 residues. Germline CDR1 SGHDN, CDR2 FVKESK. Trimming shortened V by 2 bases and J by 3 bases, and 7 bases separated the two germline ends. For the CDR3, the DNA is TGTGCCAGCAGCCAAAGCAGGTACACTGAAGCTTTCTTT. Translated: CASSQSRYTEAFF.

In this sample, this clone turned up once. In the same sample, other DNA sequences code for this CDR3. V usage is TRBV9 and J usage is TRBJ2-1, with D possibly TRBD2 on 6 matching bases. Trimming removed 7 bases at V and 3 bases at J, with 8 bases between. The CDR3 spans 12 residues. From germline, CDR1 is SGDLS and CDR2 YYNGEE. The CDR3 reads CASGRGYNEQFF. Here the CDR3 DNA reads TGTGCCAGCGGGCGGGGCTACAATGAGCAGTTCTTC.

The chain uses TRBV15 and TRBJ2-1; 11 positions match TRBD2. The CDR3 is made up of 18 amino acids. The germline V gene encodes CDR1 LNHNV and CDR2 YYDKDF (reference sequence). V dropped 0 bases and J dropped 1; count of bases not matched to a gene: 5. CDR3 protein: CATSRDRASGRSYNEQFF. The CDR3 DNA follows: TGTGCCACCAGCAGAGATAGGGCTAGCGGGAGGTCCTACAATGAGCAGTTCTTC.

J is TRBJ1-2 and V is TRBV18; 9 bases are a match to TRBD1. V lost 4 bases to trimming and J lost 7 bases; unmatched junction nucleotides: 4. The CDR3 length is 13 residues. Per germline, CDR1 KGHSH and CDR2 LQKENI. CDR3 amino acids: CASSLEDRGGYTF. Here the CDR3 DNA reads TGTGCCAGCTCACTCGAGGACAGGGGTGGCTACACCTTC.

This rearrangement joins TRBV30 to TRBJ2-3; unclear D gene. V was clipped by 3 bases and J by 2 bases, with 9 bases between them. This CDR3 is 13 amino acids long. Germline-derived CDR1 and CDR2 are GTSNPN and SVGIG (reference sequence). The CDR3 bases are TGTGCCTGGAGGGCCCGGGTCACAGATACGCAGTATTTT. Amino acid sequence: CAWRARVTDTQYF.

This chain connects TRBV5-1 to TRBJ2-3; 7 positions match TRBD1. V was pared by 5 bases and J by 4 bases, with 7 bases of the junction left unmatched. The CDR3 spans 14 residues. Germline CDR1 SGHRS, CDR2 YFSETQ. CDR3 residues: CASSPDRPPDTQYF. In DNA form, the CDR3 reads TGCGCCAGCAGTCCGGACAGGCCCCCAGATACGCAGTATTTT.

V usage is TRBV28 and J usage is TRBJ2-1; possibly TRBD2 for D (6 bases). The germline V gene has CDR1 MDHEN and CDR2 SYDVKM. This CDR3 has 16 amino acids. The germline V and J ends were trimmed by 6 bases and 0 bases, with 15 bases remaining between them. The CDR3: CASSVLAASSYNEQFF. The DNA of the CDR3 is TGTGCCAGCAGCGTACTAGCTGCGAGCTCCTACAATGAGCAGTTCTTC.

V and J are TRBV5-1 and TRBJ2-7; 9 nucleotides agree with TRBD1. The CDR3 totals 14 residues. The germline V gene has CDR1 SGHRS and CDR2 YFSETQ. J gave up 2 bases and V 6 bases, and 6 bases lay outside the gene matches. CDR3 region: CASNWGTGPYEQYF. CDR3 DNA: TGCGCCAGCAACTGGGGGACAGGGCCCTACGAGCAGTACTTC.

J is TRBJ2-7 and V is TRBV5-5; 9 bases are a match to TRBD1. Unmatched junction bases numbered 4, after V lost 4 bases and J lost 2 bases. The CDR3 runs to 14 residues. The germline gives CDR1 SGHKS, CDR2 YYEKEE (reference sequence). The CDR3 protein is CASSRQGGAYEQYF. CDR3 nucleotides: TGTGCCAGCAGCCGACAGGGGGGAGCCTACGAGCAGTACTTC.

This chain's CDR3 is CASSFGLAGVNEQFF. The DNA of the CDR3 is TGCGCCAGCAGCTTTGGTCTAGCGGGAGTAAATGAGCAGTTCTTC. The rearrangement joins TRBV5-1 to TRBJ2-1; 10 bases map to TRBD2. The CDR3 consists of 15 residues. V gave up 2 bases and J gave up 7 bases; unmatched junction bases: 6. Germline V gene data show CDR1 as SGHRS and CDR2 as YFSETQ.

This sequence joins TRBV7-2 and TRBJ2-7; no reliable D call. The J call may be in error: the DNA end matches TRBJ2-1 better. The CDR3 extends over 15 amino acids. The germline CDR1 and CDR2 sequences are SGHTA and FQGNSA. CDR3 bases: TGTGCCAGCAGCTTAGCTCATAGCTCCTACAATGAGCAGTTCTTC. It yields the protein CASSLAHSSYNEQFF.

The chain uses TRBV7-6 and TRBJ2-7; 8 nucleotides line up with TRBD1. This CDR3 contains 17 residues. In germline, CDR1 is SGHVS, CDR2 FNYEAQ. The trim removed 5 bases at V and 2 bases at J, leaving 14 bases unmatched. DNA for the CDR3: TGTGCCAGCAGCCCTCGCCCGAGACAGGGGTTACCCTACGAGCAGTACTTC. Protein: CASSPRPRQGLPYEQYF.

The chain recombines TRBV14 with TRBJ2-2; 7 bases line up with TRBD1. V shed 4 bases, J shed 2 bases, and the junction held 4 bases outside the gene matches. CDR1 is SGHDN, CDR2 FVKESK, per germline. The CDR3 has 15 residues. The chain's CDR3 is CASSRHRGNTGELFF. The CDR3 bases are TGTGCCAGCAGCCGCCACAGGGGCAACACCGGGGAGCTGTTTTTT.

This clone was picked up a small number of times. The chain employs TRBV7-2 and TRBJ2-3; D gene ambiguous. Trimming pared 5 bases from V and 5 bases from J, leaving 14 bases between. Looked up from germline, CDR1 is SGHTA and CDR2 is FQGNSA. CDR3 length: 14 amino acids. CDR3 region: CASSAVPRRDTQYF. The CDR3 region has the DNA TGTGCCAGCAGCGCCGTACCGAGGAGAGATACGCAGTATTTT.

The chain couples TRBV29-1 to TRBJ2-3; D is perhaps TRBD1 (7 bases). Between the trimmed V and J ends, which lost 7 bases and 3 bases, there was a span of 20 bases. This CDR3 spans 15 amino acids. Germline V gene data show CDR1 as SQVTM and CDR2 as ANQGSEA. The CDR3 is CSANKGAGGTDTQYF. The CDR3 nucleotides are TGCAGCGCCAACAAGGGGGCAGGGGGGACAGATACGCAGTATTTT.